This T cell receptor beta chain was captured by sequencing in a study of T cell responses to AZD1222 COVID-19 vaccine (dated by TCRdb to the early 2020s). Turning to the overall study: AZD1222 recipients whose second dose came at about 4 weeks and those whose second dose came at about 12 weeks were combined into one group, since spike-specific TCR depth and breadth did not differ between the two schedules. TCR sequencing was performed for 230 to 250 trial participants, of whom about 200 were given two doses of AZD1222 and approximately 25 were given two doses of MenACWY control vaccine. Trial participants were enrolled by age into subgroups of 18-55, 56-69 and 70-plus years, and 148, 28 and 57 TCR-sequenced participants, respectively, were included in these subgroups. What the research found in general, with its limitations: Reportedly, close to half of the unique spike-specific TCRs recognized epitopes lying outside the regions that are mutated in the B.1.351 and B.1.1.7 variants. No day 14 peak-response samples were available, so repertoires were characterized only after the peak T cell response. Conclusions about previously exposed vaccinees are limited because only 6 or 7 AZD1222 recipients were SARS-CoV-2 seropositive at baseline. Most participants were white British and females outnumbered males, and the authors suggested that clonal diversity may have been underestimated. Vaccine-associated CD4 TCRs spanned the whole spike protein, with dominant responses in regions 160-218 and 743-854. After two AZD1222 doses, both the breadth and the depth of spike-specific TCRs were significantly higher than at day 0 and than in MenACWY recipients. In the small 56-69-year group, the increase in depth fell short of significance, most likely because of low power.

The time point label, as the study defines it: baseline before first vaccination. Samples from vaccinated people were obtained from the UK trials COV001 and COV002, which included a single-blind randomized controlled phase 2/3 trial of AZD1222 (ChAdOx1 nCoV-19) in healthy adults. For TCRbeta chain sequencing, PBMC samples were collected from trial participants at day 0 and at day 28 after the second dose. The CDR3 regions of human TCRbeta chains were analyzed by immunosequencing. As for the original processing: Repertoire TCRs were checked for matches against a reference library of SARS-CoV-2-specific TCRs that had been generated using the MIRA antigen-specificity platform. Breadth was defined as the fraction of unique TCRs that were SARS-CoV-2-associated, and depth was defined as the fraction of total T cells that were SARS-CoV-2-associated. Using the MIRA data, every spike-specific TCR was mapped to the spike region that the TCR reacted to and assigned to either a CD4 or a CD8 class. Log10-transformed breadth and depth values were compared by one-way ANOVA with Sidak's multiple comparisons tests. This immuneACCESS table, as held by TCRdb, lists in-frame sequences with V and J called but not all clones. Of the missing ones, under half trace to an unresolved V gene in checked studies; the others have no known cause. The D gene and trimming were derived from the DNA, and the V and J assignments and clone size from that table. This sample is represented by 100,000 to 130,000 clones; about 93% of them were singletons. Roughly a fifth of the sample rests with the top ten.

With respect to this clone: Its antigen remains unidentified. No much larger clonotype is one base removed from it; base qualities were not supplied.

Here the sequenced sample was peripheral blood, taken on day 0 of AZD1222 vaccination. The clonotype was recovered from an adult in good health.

The CDR3 has the sequence CASSRRLAGAVRTQYF. The nucleotides are TGTGCCAGTAGCCGCAGACTAGCGGGGGCCGTGCGGACCCAGTACTTC. The V gene is TRBV19 and the J gene is TRBJ2-5; the junction holds 12 bases that match TRBD2. The V end gives up 6 bases and the J end 7 bases, leaving 12 bases in the junction not matched to a gene. Taken from the germline V gene (reference sequence), the CDR1 and CDR2 loops are LNHDA and SQIVND. The CDR3 has 16 amino acids, counting the end cysteine and phenylalanine. Only CDR3 DNA remains: 48 bases, in frame from the first base.